Sequencing of this T cell receptor (beta chain) was carried out in a study of shared clonotypes between healthy human individuals. Study-wide results and limits: Since donors were few, the genetic and exposure-history diversity represented was limited.

This clone was counted a single time. The antigen remains unidentified. The germline V gene has CDR1 MGHDK and CDR2 SYGVNS. The CDR3 spans 17 residues. V lost 1 base, J lost 3 bases, and 12 bases stayed unmatched. Sequencing used immunoSEQ multiplex PCR; TCRdb keeps in-frame clones, though not all of them. The sample has hundreds of thousands of clones, approximately 75% seen once. The sequence came from a woman aged 25 to 45 in good health. The chain employs TRBV25-1 and TRBJ2-7; 7 nucleotides line up with TRBD2. The sequenced material came from memory CD4+ T cells sorted from blood. The subset here: CD45RA-negative fraction. CDR3 residues: CASSESKGLEIHYEQYF. The DNA for the CDR3 is TGTGCCAGCAGTGAATCAAAAGGACTAGAAATTCACTACGAGCAGTACTTC.